Listed below are T cell receptor beta chains from one sample, sequenced in a study of T cell responses to AZD1222 COVID-19 vaccine. Data came from immunoSEQ multiplex PCR; TCRdb stores just in-frame clones and leaves some out. The data show 90,000 to 150,000 clones, approximately 90% seen once. This specimen consisted of peripheral blood, obtained on day 0 of AZD1222 vaccination. These receptors were taken from an adult in good health. Each CDR3 is given with its conserved first and last residue. The D gene is left open where the match is weak. Clone size is given for some rows only: seen once, a few or many times, or a class if the clone is expanded.

v_call	d_call	j_call	clone_size	cdr3_aa	cdr3_nt
TRBV28	-	TRBJ1-5	-	CASSFPSQGGNQPQHF	TGTGCCAGCAGTTTCCCTTCGCAGGGAGGCAATCAGCCCCAGCATTTT
TRBV2	-	TRBJ1-2	-	CASSEGTGHGYTF	TGTGCCAGCAGTGAAGGCACAGGCCACGGCTACACCTTC
TRBV2	-	TRBJ2-7	-	CASPKGGGEQYF	TGTGCCAGCCCGAAGGGGGGAGGAGAGCAGTACTTC
TRBV19	TRBD1	TRBJ1-5	-	CASSIDVGQSGQPQHF	TGTGCCAGTAGTATAGATGTGGGACAGTCGGGTCAGCCCCAGCATTTT
TRBV28	TRBD1	TRBJ1-4	-	CASIPVGTGPNEKLFF	TGTGCCAGCATCCCCGTGGGGACAGGCCCTAATGAAAAACTGTTTTTT
TRBV29-1	-	TRBJ2-7	-	CSVTDGTYEQYF	TGCAGCGTGACGGACGGGACCTACGAGCAGTACTTC
TRBV20-1	-	TRBJ2-7	-	CSAGKAYEQYF	TGCAGTGCGGGCAAAGCCTACGAGCAGTACTTC
TRBV3-1/TRBV3-2	TRBD2	TRBJ2-2	once	CASSLGLAGYTGELFF	TGTGCCAGCAGCCTCGGACTAGCGGGATACACCGGGGAGCTGTTTTTT
TRBV19	TRBD2	TRBJ2-2	-	CASSIASGSFGELFF	TGTGCCAGTAGTATAGCTAGCGGGAGTTTCGGGGAGCTGTTTTTT
TRBV4-1	-	TRBJ1-6	-	CASSQALQISPLHF	TGCGCCAGCAGCCAGGCCCTACAGATTTCACCCCTCCACTTT
TRBV6-1	-	TRBJ2-6	-	CASSGQGWSGANVLTF	TGTGCCAGCAGTGGTCAGGGGTGGTCTGGGGCCAACGTCCTGACTTTC
TRBV5-1	-	TRBJ2-1	few	CASSADSYNEQFF	TGCGCCAGCAGCGCGGACAGCTACAATGAGCAGTTCTTC
TRBV5-1	-	TRBJ2-3	-	CASSLEADTQYF	TGCGCCAGCAGCTTGGAGGCAGATACGCAGTATTTT
TRBV12-3/TRBV12-4	-	TRBJ2-1	-	CASTWGPGSEQFF	TGTGCCAGCACCTGGGGGCCCGGGAGTGAGCAGTTCTTC
TRBV18	TRBD1	TRBJ1-2	few	CASSPGTDYGYTF	TGTGCCAGCTCACCTGGGACAGACTATGGCTACACCTTC
TRBV5-1	TRBD2	TRBJ2-5	-	CASSLAGTGGPRETQYF	TGCGCCAGCAGCTTGGCTGGAACGGGAGGGCCTAGGGAGACCCAGTACTTC
TRBV10-1	TRBD2	TRBJ2-1	-	CATGTSGNNEQFF	TGCGCCACCGGGACTAGCGGCAACAATGAGCAGTTCTTC
TRBV5-1	-	TRBJ1-3	-	CASSSDGRNTIYF	TGCGCCAGCAGCTCGGACGGCAGAAACACCATATATTTT
TRBV21-1	-	TRBJ1-1	-	CASSKVWRAYRDTEAFF	TGTGCCAGCAGCAAAGTTTGGAGGGCCTACAGGGACACTGAAGCTTTCTTT
TRBV19	-	TRBJ2-1	-	CASSIDLAGSTEQFF	TGTGCCAGTAGTATAGATCTCGCGGGTTCAACGGAGCAGTTCTTC
TRBV7-2	TRBD2	TRBJ2-3	-	CASSSAGGPRSTDTQYF	TGTGCCAGCAGCTCAGCGGGAGGGCCTAGGAGCACAGATACGCAGTATTTT
TRBV3-1/TRBV3-2	-	TRBJ1-2	-	CASSRTNYGYTF	TGTGCCAGCAGCCGGACAAACTATGGCTACACCTTC
TRBV19	TRBD1	TRBJ1-6	-	CASSNLAGTANSPLHF	TGTGCCAGTAGTAATTTGGCCGGGACAGCGAATTCACCCCTCCACTTT
TRBV19	TRBD2	TRBJ2-5	-	CASSIRPSGHQETQYF	TGTGCCAGTAGTATTCGGCCTAGCGGACACCAAGAGACCCAGTACTTC
TRBV15	-	TRBJ1-5	-	CATSRDLGSSNQPQHF	TGTGCCACCAGCAGAGATCTAGGCAGTAGCAATCAGCCCCAGCATTTT
TRBV5-6	TRBD2	TRBJ2-4	-	CASSSGRGAKNIQYF	TGTGCCAGCAGCTCTGGGCGGGGGGCCAAAAACATTCAGTACTTC
TRBV27	-	TRBJ1-2	-	CASSPAGSNYGYTF	TGTGCCAGCAGTCCGGCCGGGTCAAACTATGGCTACACCTTC
TRBV4-2	-	TRBJ2-7	-	CASSQDEAVPGLGVYEQYF	TGTGCCAGCAGCCAAGATGAAGCCGTCCCGGGACTGGGGGTGTACGAGCAGTACTTC
TRBV3-1/TRBV3-2	-	TRBJ1-2	many	CASSPAGYGYTF	TGTGCCAGCAGCCCGGCCGGCTATGGCTACACCTTC
TRBV11-3	-	TRBJ2-3	-	CASSLAGGTTDTQYF	TGTGCCAGCAGCTTAGCTGGCGGGACTACAGATACGCAGTATTTT
TRBV28	TRBD1	TRBJ1-4	-	CASSRGTGVNEKLFF	TGTGCCAGCAGTAGAGGGACAGGGGTGAACGAAAAACTGTTTTTT
TRBV7-8	-	TRBJ1-2	-	CASSPQVTYGYTF	TGTGCCAGCAGCCCCCAGGTCACCTATGGCTACACCTTC
TRBV7-9	TRBD1	TRBJ2-7	once	CASSSPRGGQYYF	TGTGCCAGCAGCTCACCCAGAGGGGGACAGTATTACTTC
TRBV5-8	TRBD1	TRBJ1-6	-	CASSLRTGYNSPLHF	TGTGCCAGCAGCCTCAGGACAGGATATAATTCACCCCTCCACTTT
TRBV6-5	-	TRBJ2-7	-	CASRRKGVYEQYF	TGTGCCAGCAGAAGGAAGGGCGTCTACGAGCAGTACTTC
TRBV5-1	-	TRBJ2-2	-	CASSLLRANTGELFF	TGCGCCAGCAGCCTCCTCCGAGCGAACACCGGGGAGCTGTTTTTT
TRBV5-4	TRBD1	TRBJ1-2	-	CASSPTGRLNYGYTF	TGTGCCAGCAGCCCGACAGGGAGACTTAACTATGGCTACACCTTC
TRBV2	-	TRBJ1-1	-	CASSFDRSWSEAFF	TGTGCCAGCAGTTTCGACAGGTCGTGGAGTGAAGCTTTCTTT
TRBV5-1	-	TRBJ2-2	-	CASSLGLGDTGELFF	TGCGCCAGCAGCTTGGGACTAGGCGACACCGGGGAGCTGTTTTTT
TRBV19	-	TRBJ2-1	-	CASRIPGVGAQGQFF	TGTGCCAGTAGGATCCCTGGTGTGGGGGCTCAGGGGCAGTTCTTC
TRBV29-1	TRBD2	TRBJ2-1	once	CSVIKTSGSSYNEQFF	TGCAGCGTAATTAAGACTAGCGGTAGCTCCTACAATGAGCAGTTCTTC
TRBV6-2/TRBV6-3	TRBD1	TRBJ1-3	-	CASSATGTSGNTIYF	TGTGCCAGCAGTGCGACAGGGACCTCTGGAAACACCATATATTTT
TRBV28	TRBD1	TRBJ1-6	-	CATGTGKNSPLHF	TGTGCCACCGGGACAGGGAAAAATTCACCCCTCCACTTT
TRBV4-1	-	TRBJ2-7	-	CASSHLGEASYEQYF	TGCGCCAGCAGCCACCTTGGAGAGGCCTCCTACGAGCAGTACTTC
TRBV5-1	-	TRBJ1-2	-	CASSLGAFDGYTF	TGCGCCAGCAGCTTGGGGGCCTTCGATGGCTACACCTTC
TRBV19	TRBD1	TRBJ1-3	-	CASSRGTASGNTIYF	TGTGCCAGTAGTAGAGGGACAGCCTCTGGAAACACCATATATTTT
TRBV7-7	TRBD1	TRBJ2-1	-	CASSSIGTGRHNEQFF	TGTGCTAGCAGCTCAATTGGGACAGGGAGGCACAATGAGCAGTTCTTC
TRBV28	-	TRBJ1-1	-	CASRGRAGASGTEAFF	TGTGCCAGCAGGGGCCGGGCGGGGGCTTCGGGCACTGAAGCTTTCTTT